The present T cell receptor beta chain was sequenced within a study of blood T cell repertoires in COVID-19. Overall study: Sources were T cells, B-cell-depleted T cells, or PBMCs; the material itself was cDNA or gDNA.

The CDR3 is 15 residues long. With 7 bases clipped from V and 7 bases from J, the junction kept 9 bases outside the gene matches. The germline CDR1 and CDR2 sequences are SNHLY and FYNNEI. Assay used: immunoSEQ multiplex PCR; TCRdb lists only in-frame clones, some missing. This table has approximately 150,000 clones, roughly 84% appearing once. Input material: PBMCs or T cells enriched from blood (not recorded which). The V and J genes are TRBV2 and TRBJ1-6; 8 bases fit TRBD1. The origin of this receptor is a man aged 55 to 70 who had recovered from COVID-19. For the CDR3, the DNA is TGTGCCAGCACCAGGTCGGCAGGGGGCAATTCACCCCTCCACTTT. It codes for CASTRSAGGNSPLHF.